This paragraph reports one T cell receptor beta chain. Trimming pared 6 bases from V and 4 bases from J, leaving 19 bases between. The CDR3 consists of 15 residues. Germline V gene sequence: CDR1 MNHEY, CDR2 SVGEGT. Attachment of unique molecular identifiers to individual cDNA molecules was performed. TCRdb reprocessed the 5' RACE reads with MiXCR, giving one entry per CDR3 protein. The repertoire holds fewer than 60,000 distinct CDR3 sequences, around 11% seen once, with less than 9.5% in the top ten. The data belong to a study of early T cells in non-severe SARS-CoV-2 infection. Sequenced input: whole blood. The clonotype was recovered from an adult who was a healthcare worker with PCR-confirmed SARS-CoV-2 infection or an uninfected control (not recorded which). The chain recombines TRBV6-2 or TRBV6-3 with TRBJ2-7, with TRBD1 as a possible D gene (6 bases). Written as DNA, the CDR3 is TGTGCCAGCAGCCTTTCGACAGGTGAGGGTTACGAGCAGTACTTC. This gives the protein CASSLSTGEGYEQYF.